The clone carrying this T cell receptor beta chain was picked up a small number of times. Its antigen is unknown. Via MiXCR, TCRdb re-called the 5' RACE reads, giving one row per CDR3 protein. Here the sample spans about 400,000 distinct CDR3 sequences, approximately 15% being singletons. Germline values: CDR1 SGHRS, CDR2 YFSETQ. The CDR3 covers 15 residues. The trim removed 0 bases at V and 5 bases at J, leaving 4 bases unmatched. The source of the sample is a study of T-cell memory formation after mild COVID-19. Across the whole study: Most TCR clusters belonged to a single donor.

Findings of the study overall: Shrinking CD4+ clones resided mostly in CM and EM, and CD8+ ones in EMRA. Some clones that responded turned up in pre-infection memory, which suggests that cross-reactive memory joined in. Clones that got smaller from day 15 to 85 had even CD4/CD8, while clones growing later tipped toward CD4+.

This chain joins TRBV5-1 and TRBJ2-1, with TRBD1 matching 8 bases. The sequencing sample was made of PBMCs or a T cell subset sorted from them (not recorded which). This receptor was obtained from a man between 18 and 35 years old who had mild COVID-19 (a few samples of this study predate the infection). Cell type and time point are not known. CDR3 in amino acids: CASSLVQGANNEQFF. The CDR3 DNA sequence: TGCGCCAGCAGCTTGGTTCAGGGGGCAAACAATGAGCAGTTCTTC.